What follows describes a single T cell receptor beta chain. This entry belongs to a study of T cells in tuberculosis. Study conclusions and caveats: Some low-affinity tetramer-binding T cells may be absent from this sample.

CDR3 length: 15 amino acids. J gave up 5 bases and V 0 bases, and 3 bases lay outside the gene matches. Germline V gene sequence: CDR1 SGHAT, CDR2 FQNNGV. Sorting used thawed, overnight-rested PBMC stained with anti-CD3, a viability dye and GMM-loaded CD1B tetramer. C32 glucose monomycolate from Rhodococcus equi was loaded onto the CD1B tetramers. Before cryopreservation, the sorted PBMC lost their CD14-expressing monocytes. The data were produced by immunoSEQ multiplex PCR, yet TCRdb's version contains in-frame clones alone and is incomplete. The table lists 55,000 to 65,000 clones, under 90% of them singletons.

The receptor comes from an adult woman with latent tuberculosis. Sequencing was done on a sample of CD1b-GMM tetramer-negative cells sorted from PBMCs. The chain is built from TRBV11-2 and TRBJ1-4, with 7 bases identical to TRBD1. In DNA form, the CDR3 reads TGTGCCAGCAGCTTAGAAGCAGGGGGGAATGAAAAACTGTTTTTT. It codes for CASSLEAGGNEKLFF.